These T cell receptor beta chains were read from a single sample in a study of blood T cell repertoires in COVID-19. Profiling relied on immunoSEQ multiplex PCR, and the TCRdb table lists in-frame clones only, not all of them. The sample records some 150,000 clones, around nine tenths being singletons. Input material: peripheral blood. The receptor source for this set is a woman aged 40-49 years with acute or convalescent COVID-19. Each CDR3 is given with its conserved first and last residue. The order of the fields is J gene, V gene, D gene, clone size, CDR3 DNA, CDR3 protein. A D gene is named only where the DNA matches it firmly. Not all rows give a size; the values are once, few, many and, for expanded clones, a class.

TRBJ2-3 | TRBV6-5 | NA | NA | TGTGCCAGCAGCGCCGGGACAACTAGCACAGATACGCAGTATTTT | CASSAGTTSTDTQYF
TRBJ2-1 | TRBV4-3 | NA | NA | TGCGCCAGCAGCCAAGAGGCTAGCGCTTACAATGAGCAGTTCTTC | CASSQEASAYNEQFF
TRBJ2-3 | TRBV5-5 | TRBD2 | NA | TGTGCCAGCAGCCCGATACCGGGACTAGCGGGAGGAGATACGCAGTATTTT | CASSPIPGLAGGDTQYF
TRBJ2-1 | TRBV5-1 | NA | once | TGCGCCAGCAGCTGGCCCCAGGTTGACCCCACTCCCAATGAGCAGTTCTTC | CASSWPQVDPTPNEQFF
TRBJ1-5 | TRBV2 | NA | once | TGTGCCAGCAGCCCCAGGACAGCTAATCAGCCCCAGCATTTT | CASSPRTANQPQHF
TRBJ2-7 | TRBV27 | TRBD1 | NA | TGTGCCAGCAGTTCACCACTTCCGGGACAGTCCTACGAGCAGTACTTC | CASSSPLPGQSYEQYF
TRBJ2-2 | TRBV5-8 | NA | few | TGTGCCAGCAGCCAGGGACGGGGGGCGAAGATAGAGAACACCGGGGAGCTGTTTTTT | CASSQGRGAKIENTGELFF
TRBJ2-2 | TRBV5-6 | NA | once | TGTGCCAGCAGCTTGGTTCTCGGGACTAACACCGGGGAGCTGTTTTTT | CASSLVLGTNTGELFF
TRBJ2-2 | TRBV3-1/TRBV3-2 | TRBD1 | NA | TGTGCCAGCAGCCCTTATCTGGGACAGGGGGATTCCGGGGAGCTGTTTTTT | CASSPYLGQGDSGELFF
TRBJ1-1 | TRBV3-1/TRBV3-2 | NA | NA | TGTGCCAGCAGCCCCCCCTTTAACACTGAAGCTTTCTTT | CASSPPFNTEAFF
TRBJ1-2 | TRBV9 | NA | NA | TGTGCCAGCAAGGCGGACTATGGCTACACCTTC | CASKADYGYTF
TRBJ1-4 | TRBV14 | NA | NA | TGTGCCAGCAGCCATACCCAGGGCAAGGTACTGTTTTTT | CASSHTQGKVLFF
TRBJ1-1 | TRBV6-5 | NA | NA | TGTGCCAGCAAGTATGGACAATGGGGCACTGAAGCTTTCTTT | CASKYGQWGTEAFF
TRBJ1-5 | TRBV15 | NA | NA | TGTGCCACCAGCAGAGAAGGGGTTCAGCCCCAGCATTTT | CATSREGVQPQHF
TRBJ2-1 | TRBV25-1 | TRBD2 | NA | TGTGCCAGCAGTGAGTGGGGAGGGGAGCGGTCCTACAATGAGCAGTTCTTC | CASSEWGGERSYNEQFF
TRBJ1-1 | TRBV19 | NA | NA | TGTGCCAGCAATGTCGAGGGTCTGAACACTGAAGCTTTCTTT | CASNVEGLNTEAFF
TRBJ2-7 | TRBV9 | TRBD1 | NA | TGTGCCAGCAGCGTAGACCCGACAGGGTTGGGGCCCTACGAGCAGTACTTC | CASSVDPTGLGPYEQYF
TRBJ2-7 | TRBV5-4 | NA | NA | TGTGCCAGCAGCCCCGGACAGAGCTCCTACGAGCAGTACTTC | CASSPGQSSYEQYF
TRBJ1-3 | TRBV4-3 | NA | few | TGCGCCAGCAGCCAAGGACAGGCTGACTCTGGAAACACCATATATTTT | CASSQGQADSGNTIYF
TRBJ2-1 | TRBV6-5 | TRBD2 | NA | TGTGCCAGCAACAAAGCGGGAAAAAACAATGAGCAGTTCTTC | CASNKAGKNNEQFF
TRBJ1-2 | TRBV5-5 | NA | NA | TGTGCCAGCAGCTTGTCAGACAGAGCCTATGGCTACACCTTC | CASSLSDRAYGYTF
TRBJ2-2 | TRBV9 | TRBD1 | NA | TGTGCCAGCAGCACCCGGGACAGGGCTAACACCGGGGAGCTGTTTTTT | CASSTRDRANTGELFF
TRBJ1-1 | TRBV7-9 | NA | NA | TGTGCCAGCACCACAGGAGGGTTGAACGCTTTCTTT | CASTTGGLNAFF